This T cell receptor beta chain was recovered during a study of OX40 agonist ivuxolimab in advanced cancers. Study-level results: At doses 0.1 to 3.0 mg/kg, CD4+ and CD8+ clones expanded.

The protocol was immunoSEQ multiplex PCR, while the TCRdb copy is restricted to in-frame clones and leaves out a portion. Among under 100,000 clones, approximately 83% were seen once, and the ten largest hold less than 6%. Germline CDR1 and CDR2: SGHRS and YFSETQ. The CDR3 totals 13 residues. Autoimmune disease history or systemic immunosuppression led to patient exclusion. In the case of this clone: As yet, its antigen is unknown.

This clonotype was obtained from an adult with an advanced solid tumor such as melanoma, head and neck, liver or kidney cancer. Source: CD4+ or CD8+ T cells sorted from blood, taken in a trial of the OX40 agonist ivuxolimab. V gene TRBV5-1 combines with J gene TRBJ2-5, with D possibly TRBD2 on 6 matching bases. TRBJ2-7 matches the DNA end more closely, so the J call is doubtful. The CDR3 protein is CASSGGISYEQYF. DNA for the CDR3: TGCGCCAGCAGCGGAGGGATTTCCTACGAGCAGTACTTC.